The 16 T cell receptor beta chains below all came from one sample that was sequenced in a study of T cell responses to AZD1222 COVID-19 vaccine. Some clones are missing from TCRdb's copy, which holds only in-frame ones; the method was immunoSEQ multiplex PCR. The data hold 150,000 or so clones, with around 94% observed a single time. Material: peripheral blood, obtained on day 0 of AZD1222 vaccination. These receptors originate from an adult in good health.

This sequence joins TRBV28 and TRBJ1-2, with TRBD1 as a possible D gene (5 bases). The CDR3 extends over 11 amino acids. V was trimmed by 2 bases and J by 8 bases, leaving 6 bases between them. The V gene's germline CDR1 is MDHEN and CDR2 SYDVKM. CDR3 DNA sequence: TGTGCCAGCAGTTTAAGGGACGGCTACACCTTC. It specifies CASSLRDGYTF.

CDR3 in DNA: TGTGCCAGCTCACCGTTAAGTTCACGAGGAGGGCCCCAGCATTTT. This encodes CASSPLSSRGGPQHF. The chain has TRBV18 and TRBJ1-5, with D unresolved. V was pared by 3 bases and J by 9 bases, with 18 bases between. Germline V gene sequence: CDR1 KGHSH, CDR2 LQKENI. The CDR3 loop spans 15 amino acids. The full variable domain, in which reference TRBV18 and TRBJ1-5 provide the parts outside the CDR3, is NAGVMQNPRHLVRRRGQEARLRCSPMKGHSHVYWYRQLPEEGLKFMVYLQKENIIDESGMPKERFSAEFPKEGPSILRIQQVVRGDSAAYFCASSPLSSRGGPQHFGDGTRLSIL.

The chain has TRBV6-1 and TRBJ2-3; maybe TRBD1 (6 bases). The CDR3 runs to 15 residues. V lost 0 bases, J lost 2 bases, and 9 bases lay in between. Germline CDR1 is MNHNS and CDR2 is SASEGT. The CDR3 nucleotides are TGTGCCAGCAGTGAAGCGGGACACATCACAGATACGCAGTATTTT. This sequence encodes CASSEAGHITDTQYF.

This CDR3 is CASSLAMGSTEAFF. The CDR3 nucleotides are TGTGCCAGCAGCTTAGCAATGGGCAGCACTGAAGCTTTCTTT. The chain carries TRBV7-2 and TRBJ1-1; D remains unclear. The CDR3 contains 14 residues. The V end was cut by 0 bases, the J end by 4 bases, with 9 bases between. In germline, CDR1 is SGHTA, CDR2 FQGNSA.

This clone was recorded once. V usage is TRBV6-5 and J usage is TRBJ1-5; possible D gene TRBD1, 5 bases. CDR3 length equals 15 residues. Trimming took off 6 bases at V and 5 bases at J, with 17 bases between the two ends. Germline V gives CDR1 MNHEY, CDR2 SVGAGI. The DNA for the CDR3 is TGTGCCAGCAGGTCTCAGGGAGGGCCGGATCAGCCCCAGCATTTT. It translates to CASRSQGGPDQPQHF.

The table lists this clone with a count of one. The chain couples TRBV28 to TRBJ2-6; maybe TRBD2 (5 bases). Germline CDR1 MDHEN, CDR2 SYDVKM. Trimming shortened V by 6 bases and J by 2 bases, and 14 bases separated the two germline ends. The CDR3 consists of 16 residues. DNA of the CDR3: TGTGCCAGCAGAAGCCACGGGAATCCTGGGGCCAACGTCCTGACTTTC. Translating gives CASRSHGNPGANVLTF. The variable domain in full, with the rest retrieved from reference TRBV28 and TRBJ2-6, is DVKVTQSSRYLVKRTGEKVFLECVQDMDHENMFWYRQDPGLGLRLIYFSYDVKMKEKGDIPEGYSVSREKKERFSLILESASTNQTSMYLCASRSHGNPGANVLTFGAGSRLTVL.

This rearrangement joins TRBV6-5 to TRBJ2-1; 13 bases are a match to TRBD2. The CDR3 covers 15 residues. The junction had 2 bases not matched to a gene; V was cut back by 6 bases and J by 3 bases. CDR1 is MNHEY and CDR2 is SVGAGI in the germline V gene. The CDR3 is CASSRTSGSYNEQFF. For the CDR3, the DNA is TGTGCCAGCAGCCGGACTAGCGGGAGCTACAATGAGCAGTTCTTC.

V gene TRBV5-1 combines with J gene TRBJ2-3; possible D gene TRBD2, 6 bases. Trimming shortened V by 0 bases and J by 6 bases, and 11 bases separated the two germline ends. Germline V lookup: CDR1 SGHRS, CDR2 YFSETQ. This CDR3 region has 14 residues. DNA of the CDR3: TGCGCCAGCAGCTTGGAGGGTAGCGGTGATACGCAGTATTTT. This translates into CASSLEGSGDTQYF.

V is TRBV30 and J is TRBJ1-2; TRBD1 aligns across 7 bases. Trimming cost V 1 base and J 3 bases; bases outside gene matches: 8. CDR1 and CDR2 from the germline V gene are GTSNPN and SVGIG (reference sequence). The CDR3 is 15 residues long. This chain's CDR3 is CAWSAQTGPYYGYTF. The CDR3 nucleotides are TGTGCCTGGAGTGCCCAGACAGGGCCCTACTATGGCTACACCTTC.

The J gene is TRBJ2-1, the V gene TRBV3-1 (or the pseudogene TRBV3-2), with D unclear. V was pared by 1 base and J by 0 bases, with 4 bases between. The CDR3 is made up of 14 amino acids. Looked up from germline, CDR1 is LGHDT and CDR2 is YNNKEL (reference sequence). In DNA, the CDR3 is TGTGCCAGCAGCCAAGGATCCTCCTACAATGAGCAGTTCTTC. Its translation: CASSQGSSYNEQFF.

The chain couples TRBV24-1 to TRBJ1-1; unclear D gene. CDR1 and CDR2 (germline): KGHDR, SFDVKD. With 1 base removed from V and 9 bases from J, the gap between germline ends came to 8 bases. The length of the CDR3 is 12 residues. CDR3 DNA sequence: TGTGCCACCAGTGATTTTGGAGGGAAAGCTTTCTTT. Encoded protein: CATSDFGGKAFF.

The J gene is TRBJ2-3, the V gene TRBV24-1; TRBD2 aligns across 7 bases. Trimming at V came to 7 bases and at J to 4 bases, leaving 1 base not matched to a gene. Germline V gene data show CDR1 as KGHDR and CDR2 as SFDVKD. This CDR3 is built from 12 residues. This chain's CDR3 is CATSGRPDTQYF. The CDR3 DNA is TGTGCCACCAGCGGGAGGCCAGATACGCAGTATTTT.

The chain couples TRBV5-4 to TRBJ2-7; D not certain. The ends were cut back, 4 bases at V and 4 bases at J, with 9 bases in the middle. This CDR3 contains 12 residues. Germline assignment: CDR1 SGHNT and CDR2 YYREEE (reference sequence). The CDR3 bases are TGTGCCAGCAGCCGCGACGGTTACGAGCAGTACTTC. Protein: CASSRDGYEQYF.

The CDR3, as DNA: TGTGCCAGCAGCCTAGGACTAGCTTCTCTCTACGAGCAGTACTTC. Translation: CASSLGLASLYEQYF. This chain links TRBV7-8 with TRBJ2-7; 8 bases match TRBD2. Trimming at V came to 5 bases and at J to 3 bases, leaving 9 bases not matched to a gene. The CDR3 length is 15 residues. Germline V gives CDR1 SGHVS, CDR2 FQNEAQ.

The V call is TRBV25-1, the J call TRBJ2-1, with D unclear. Germline V gene data show CDR1 as MGHDK and CDR2 as SYGVNS. V lost 3 bases, J lost 10 bases, and 19 bases lay in between. The CDR3 is made up of 15 amino acids. CDR3 in DNA: TGTGCCAGCAGTGATGCCCTCCGGGTCCAGGCGGAGCAGTTCTTC. Translated, it gives CASSDALRVQAEQFF. Full variable domain (remainder filled in from reference TRBV25-1 and TRBJ2-1): EADIYQTPRYLVIGTGKKITLECSQTMGHDKMYWYQQDPGMELHLIHYSYGVNSTEKGDLSSESTVSRIRTEHFPLTLESARPSHTSQYLCASSDALRVQAEQFFGPGTRLTVL.

This clone has only one observation. V usage is TRBV7-2 and J usage is TRBJ2-7, with TRBD2 matching over 8 bases. The CDR3 has 13 amino acids. Germline V gives CDR1 SGHTA, CDR2 FQGNSA. The V segment lost 5 bases and the J segment 2 bases; nucleotides outside the gene matches: 2. CDR3 protein: CASSPGGAYEQYF. The DNA for the CDR3 is TGTGCCAGCAGCCCGGGGGGGGCCTACGAGCAGTACTTC.